Following are 20 T cell receptor beta chains from one sample sequenced in a study of human T cells and chemical hapten exposure (dated by TCRdb to the early 2020s). Taken with the paper, the label for time point translates to: patch test 3, about 24 weeks after DPC sensitization. The treatment or condition label for this specimen denotes: therapeutic diphenylcyclopropenone sensitization with weekly scalp DPC. The library was produced with RACE. This sample was sequenced with a NextSeq 500. Using fastp at Q25 and MiXCR, TCRdb reprocessed the public reads and kept productive beta chains. Identical CDR3 protein sequences are pooled into one entry, listed with their most common genes and DNA. Across this sample there are more than 150,000 distinct CDR3 sequences, with more than 20% seen only once. The biggest ten clones account for around 2.5% of the sample. Here the sequenced sample was whole blood, taken in connection with sensitization to the hapten diphenylcyclopropenone (DPC). The receptors derive from a middle-aged woman with alopecia areata. Some clones in this sample may be carry-over from other donors' samples.

The chain combines TRBV28 with TRBJ2-5, with 8 nucleotides matching TRBD1. Germline V gene sequence: CDR1 MDHEN, CDR2 SYDVKM. This CDR3 has 15 amino acids. V was pared by 3 bases and J by 1 base, with 4 bases of the junction left unmatched. The CDR3 region is CASSLTGAVQETQYF. In DNA form, the CDR3 reads TGTGCCAGCAGTTTGACAGGGGCCGTCCAAGAGACCCAGTACTTC. The complete variable domain, with remaining parts taken from reference TRBV28 and TRBJ2-5, reads DVKVTQSSRYLVKRTGEKVFLECVQDMDHENMFWYRQDPGLGLRLIYFSYDVKMKEKGDIPEGYSVSREKKERFSLILESASTNQTSMYLCASSLTGAVQETQYFGPGTRLLVL.

The gene calls are TRBV10-3 and TRBJ2-3; perhaps TRBD1 as D (6 bases). The CDR3 sequence is 14 residues long. V lost 4 bases and J 2 bases, leaving 10 bases between the germline ends. The germline CDR1 and CDR2 sequences are ENHRY and SYGVKD. The CDR3 is CAISVRGVTDTQYF. Written as DNA, the CDR3 is TGTGCCATCAGTGTCAGGGGAGTCACAGATACGCAGTATTTT.

The CDR3 bases are TGCAGTGCTAGAGATGGTGGCAGGGGGAACACCGGGGAGCTGTTTTTT. It translates to CSARDGGRGNTGELFF. The V and J genes are TRBV20-1 and TRBJ2-2, with D possibly TRBD1 on 6 matching bases. This CDR3 has 16 residues. The germline CDR1 and CDR2 sequences are DFQATT and SNEGSKA (reference sequence). Deletions cut 0 bases from V and 1 base from J, with 12 bases between.

This clonotype was counted between two and nine times. The CDR3 sequence is CASSRDRGNTGELFF. CDR3 nucleotides: TGTGCCAGCAGTAGAGACAGGGGGAACACCGGGGAGCTGTTTTTT. The chain links TRBV6-2 or TRBV6-3 to TRBJ2-2; 8 positions match TRBD1. Germline V gene sequence: CDR1 MNHEY, CDR2 SVGEGT. Losses at the gene ends were 5 bases for V and 1 base for J; bases not matched to a gene: 3. This CDR3 is 15 amino acids long.

There are a few counts of this clonotype. V and J are TRBV28 and TRBJ1-5; 7 bases align to TRBD1. J gave up 7 bases and V 4 bases, and 10 bases lay outside the gene matches. The CDR3 runs 15 residues. Per germline, CDR1 MDHEN and CDR2 SYDVKM. This chain's CDR3 is CASSSSTGWGQPQHF. CDR3 DNA sequence: TGTGCCAGCAGTTCCTCGACAGGGTGGGGGCAGCCCCAGCATTTT. Based on the CDR3 plus reference TRBV28 and TRBJ1-5, the full variable domain is DVKVTQSSRYLVKRTGEKVFLECVQDMDHENMFWYRQDPGLGLRLIYFSYDVKMKEKGDIPEGYSVSREKKERFSLILESASTNQTSMYLCASSSSTGWGQPQHFGDGTRLSIL.

This clonotype has more than one count but fewer than ten. This chain connects TRBV4-1 to TRBJ2-1, with 7 bases matching TRBD1. V shed 1 base, J shed 2 bases, and the junction held 2 bases outside the gene matches. CDR1 is MGHRA, CDR2 YSYEKL, per germline. The CDR3 loop spans 15 amino acids. CDR3 nucleotides: TGCGCCAGCAGCCAAGTGACAGGGCCCTACAATGAGCAGTTCTTC. Translation: CASSQVTGPYNEQFF.

This clonotype was seen a handful of times. This sequence joins TRBV9 and TRBJ2-3; D is uncertain. V lost 4 bases and J lost 1, with 10 bases in between. The CDR3 spans 14 residues. CDR1 is SGDLS and CDR2 is YYNGEE in the germline V gene. CDR3 sequence reads: CASSPAPGTDTQYF. DNA for the CDR3: TGTGCCAGCAGCCCTGCCCCCGGCACAGATACGCAGTATTTT.

The V and J genes are TRBV5-6 and TRBJ2-7; D call uncertain. This CDR3 is built from 13 residues. CDR1 and CDR2 (germline): SGHDT, YYEEEE. Deletions cut 4 bases from V and 5 bases from J, with 13 bases between. CDR3 DNA sequence: TGTGCCAGCAGCCGGGCCCCGACCAACGAGCAGTACTTC. It is translated as CASSRAPTNEQYF. The variable domain in full, with the rest retrieved from reference TRBV5-6 and TRBJ2-7, is DAGVTQSPTHLIKTRGQQVTLRCSPKSGHDTVSWYQQALGQGPQFIFQYYEEEERQRGNFPDRFSGHQFPNYSSELNVNALLLGDSALYLCASSRAPTNEQYFGPGTRLTVT.

This clonotype was observed once. The V call is TRBV9, the J call TRBJ2-5, with D hard to call. Germline values: CDR1 SGDLS, CDR2 YYNGEE. Trimming removed 4 bases at V and 1 base at J, with 14 bases between. This CDR3 comprises 15 residues. The CDR3 DNA reads TGTGCCAGCAGCTCCTCGATGAGTACCCAAGAGACCCAGTACTTC. Amino acids: CASSSSMSTQETQYF. The variable domain in full, with the rest retrieved from reference TRBV9 and TRBJ2-5, is DSGVTQTPKHLITATGQRVTLRCSPRSGDLSVYWYQQSLDQGLQFLIQYYNGEERAKGNILERFSAQQFPDLHSELNLSSLELGDSALYFCASSSSMSTQETQYFGPGTRLLVL.

This sequence joins TRBV20-1 and TRBJ1-2, with unresolved D. The CDR3 extends over 13 amino acids. Per germline, CDR1 DFQATT and CDR2 SNEGSKA (reference sequence). V gave up 0 bases and J gave up 6 bases, with 11 bases separating them. This CDR3 reads CSARDPRVNGYTF. The CDR3 coding sequence is TGCAGTGCTAGAGATCCCCGGGTTAATGGCTACACCTTC.

The chain carries TRBV4-1 and TRBJ2-2; 8 positions agree with TRBD2. Germline V CDR1 and CDR2: MGHRA, YSYEKL. V lost 4 bases, J lost 2 bases, and 6 bases stayed unmatched. The CDR3 totals 16 residues. Written as DNA, the CDR3 is TGCGCCAGCAGCCTTGGACTAGCTGACAACACCGGGGAGCTGTTTTTT. It yields the protein CASSLGLADNTGELFF.

J is TRBJ2-5 and V is TRBV7-2, with TRBD2 matching over 12 bases. CDR3 length: 16 residues. The V and J ends lost 5 bases and 4 bases, in that order; junction bases with no gene match: 8. Per germline, CDR1 SGHTA and CDR2 FQGNSA. DNA for the CDR3: TGTGCCAGCAGCCCCCGGACTAGCGGGGCGGGAGAGACCCAGTACTTC. It encodes CASSPRTSGAGETQYF. The complete variable domain, with remaining parts taken from reference TRBV7-2 and TRBJ2-5, reads GAGVSQSPSNKVTEKGKDVELRCDPISGHTALYWYRQSLGQGLEFLIYFQGNSAPDKSGLPSDRFSAERTGGSVSTLTIQRTQQEDSAVYLCASSPRTSGAGETQYFGPGTRLLVL.

In this sample, this clonotype turned up a few times. J is TRBJ2-5 and V is TRBV15; 8 bases line up with TRBD1. V was clipped by 1 base and J by 2 bases; unmatched bases: 6. Germline assignment: CDR1 LNHNV and CDR2 YYDKDF (reference sequence). The CDR3 totals 16 residues. Written as DNA, the CDR3 is TGTGCCACCAGCAGAGGACGGGACAGGTCGCAAGAGACCCAGTACTTC. Protein product: CATSRGRDRSQETQYF. Together with reference TRBV15 and TRBJ2-5, the CDR3 gives the full variable domain: DAMVIQNPRYQVTQFGKPVTLSCSQTLNHNVMYWYQQKSSQAPKLLFHYYDKDFNNEADTPDNFQSRRPNTSFCFLDIRSPGLGDTAMYLCATSRGRDRSQETQYFGPGTRLLVL.

This clonotype was seen a few times. This chain connects TRBV6-5 to TRBJ2-7; D not certain. CDR3 length: 12 residues. V lost 7 bases and J lost 0, with 7 bases in between. The germline gives CDR1 MNHEY, CDR2 SVGAGI. The CDR3 region has the DNA TGTGCCAGCAACAGCTACTCCTACGAGCAGTACTTC. This sequence encodes CASNSYSYEQYF.

The chain joins TRBV29-1 to TRBJ2-3, with 7 bases that match TRBD2. Per the germline V gene, CDR1 is SQVTM and CDR2 is ANQGSEA. The CDR3 runs 16 residues. Losses at the gene ends were 5 bases for V and 4 bases for J; bases not matched to a gene: 15. The CDR3: CSVLRGSGVGADTQYF. CDR3 nucleotides: TGCAGCGTTCTTCGCGGGAGTGGGGTGGGGGCAGATACGCAGTATTTT.

V usage is TRBV29-1 and J usage is TRBJ2-7, with 12 nucleotides matching TRBD2. V was clipped by 6 bases and J by 2 bases; unmatched bases: 5. Germline-derived CDR1 and CDR2 are SQVTM and ANQGSEA. CDR3 length: 14 residues. For the CDR3, the DNA is TGCAGCGTAATTACTAGCGGGGGGCCCTACGAGCAGTACTTC. Translating gives CSVITSGGPYEQYF.

This clonotype was detected only a few times. The chain carries TRBV7-2 and TRBJ2-4; possible D gene TRBD1, 7 bases. V lost 3 bases to trimming and J lost 8 bases, with 20 bases between them. The CDR3 covers 16 residues. Germline V gene data show CDR1 as SGHTA and CDR2 as FQGNSA. Here the CDR3 DNA reads TGTGCCAGCAGCTTGGCAGAGCCAGGGGGAGGACACATTCAGTACTTC. Its translation is CASSLAEPGGGHIQYF.

The rearrangement uses TRBV12-3 or TRBV12-4 and TRBJ1-2; TRBD1 matches 10 bases. The CDR3 has 15 residues. V dropped 5 bases and J dropped 7; count of bases not matched to a gene: 10. As DNA, the CDR3 is TGTGCCAGCAGTGTCAGGACAGGGGGGGGAGGTGGCTACACCTTC. The encoded protein is CASSVRTGGGGGYTF.

The rearrangement links TRBV29-1 to TRBJ2-3, with D possibly being TRBD1 (5 bases). V dropped 4 bases and J dropped 3 bases, with 11 bases sitting between them. This CDR3 comprises 13 residues. The germline V gene has CDR1 SQVTM and CDR2 ANQGSEA. CDR3 DNA sequence: TGCAGCGTTGCCAGGGTCTCGACAGATACGCAGTATTTT. Amino acids: CSVARVSTDTQYF.

This sequence joins TRBV29-1 and TRBJ2-7; 8 positions match TRBD1. V shed 3 bases and J 7 bases; nucleotides not matched to a gene: 11. This CDR3 region has 14 residues. Germline V lookup: CDR1 SQVTM, CDR2 ANQGSEA. This CDR3 reads CSVDWGRGLGEQYF. The CDR3 DNA reads TGCAGCGTTGACTGGGGCAGGGGGCTGGGGGAGCAGTACTTC.